This is a list of T cell receptor beta chains from one sample in a study of T-cell reconstitution after alpha-beta-depleted transplantation in children. Via MiXCR, TCRdb re-called the PCR reads, giving one row per CDR3 protein. The top ten clones hold 2% to 2.5% of a sample with approximately 490,000 distinct CDR3 sequences, under 12% of them seen once. Sample: PBMCs, taken before TCRalphabeta/CD19-depleted stem cell transplant. These receptors were taken from a child younger than 10 with inherited bone marrow failure, due to receive a stem cell transplant. Each CDR3 is given with its conserved first and last residue. D genes are given only for firm matches. The size of a clone is reported for some rows only, either as once, few or many, or as a class for expanded clones.

v_call: TRBV7-9; d_call: TRBD1; j_call: TRBJ1-2; clone_size: few; cdr3_length: 15; cdr3_nt: TGTGCCAGCAGCTTAGATCCTGCAGGGGGGGACGGCTACACCTTC; cdr3_aa: CASSLDPAGGDGYTF
v_call: TRBV19; d_call: -; j_call: TRBJ2-7; clone_size: many; cdr3_length: 16; cdr3_nt: TGTGCCAGTAGTATGGCCTGGGAGAGGCCCTCCTACGAGCAGTACTTC; cdr3_aa: CASSMAWERPSYEQYF
v_call: TRBV29-1; d_call: TRBD2; j_call: TRBJ2-7; clone_size: many; cdr3_length: 14; cdr3_nt: TGCAGCGTTGTGTGGCTAGCGGGGAGTTACGAGCAGTACTTC; cdr3_aa: CSVVWLAGSYEQYF
v_call: TRBV20-1; d_call: TRBD1; j_call: TRBJ2-7; clone_size: -; cdr3_length: 15; cdr3_nt: TGCAGTGCTAGATACCACAGGGGGTTGCCTTACGAGCAGTACTTC; cdr3_aa: CSARYHRGLPYEQYF
v_call: TRBV28; d_call: TRBD2; j_call: TRBJ2-7; clone_size: many; cdr3_length: 18; cdr3_nt: TGTGCCAGCAGTTTTTTTTCGATCGGACTAGCCCCCTCCTACGAGCAGTACTTC; cdr3_aa: CASSFFSIGLAPSYEQYF
v_call: TRBV5-1; d_call: TRBD2; j_call: TRBJ2-1; clone_size: many; cdr3_length: 16; cdr3_nt: TGCGCCAGCAGCCGGACTAGCGGCAGATCCTACAATGAGCAGTTCTTC; cdr3_aa: CASSRTSGRSYNEQFF
v_call: TRBV28; d_call: -; j_call: TRBJ2-1; clone_size: many; cdr3_length: 13; cdr3_nt: TGTGCCAGCAGGACCGGGAACTACAATGAGCAGTTCTTC; cdr3_aa: CASRTGNYNEQFF
v_call: TRBV4-3; d_call: TRBD2; j_call: TRBJ2-1; clone_size: many; cdr3_length: 16; cdr3_nt: TGCGCCAGCAGCGAAGAGCTCGCTGCGGGAGGGAATGAGCAGTTCTTC; cdr3_aa: CASSEELAAGGNEQFF
v_call: TRBV7-6; d_call: -; j_call: TRBJ2-2; clone_size: many; cdr3_length: 15; cdr3_nt: TGTGCCAGCAGCTTAAAGTTCAGGGTTCCCGGGGAGCTGTTTTTT; cdr3_aa: CASSLKFRVPGELFF
v_call: TRBV4-2; d_call: TRBD2; j_call: TRBJ2-1; clone_size: many; cdr3_length: 15; cdr3_nt: TGTGCCAGCAGCCAAGACCTAGCGGGGTACAATGAGCAGTTCTTC; cdr3_aa: CASSQDLAGYNEQFF
v_call: TRBV5-6; d_call: -; j_call: TRBJ1-2; clone_size: many; cdr3_length: 13; cdr3_nt: TGTGCCAGCAGCTCGACAGTGAACTATGGCTACACCTTC; cdr3_aa: CASSSTVNYGYTF
v_call: TRBV27; d_call: -; j_call: TRBJ2-3; clone_size: many; cdr3_length: 13; cdr3_nt: TGTGCCAGCAGTGTTCCCCACACAGATACGCAGTATTTT; cdr3_aa: CASSVPHTDTQYF
v_call: TRBV20-1; d_call: -; j_call: TRBJ1-5; clone_size: many; cdr3_length: 14; cdr3_nt: TGCAGTGCTAGAGATATGGCGGACAATCAGCCCCAGCATTTT; cdr3_aa: CSARDMADNQPQHF
v_call: TRBV10-2; d_call: -; j_call: TRBJ2-7; clone_size: many; cdr3_length: 14; cdr3_nt: TGCGCCAGCAGTGACCCGGCGGGTCTCTACGAGCAGTACTTC; cdr3_aa: CASSDPAGLYEQYF
v_call: TRBV5-1; d_call: TRBD2; j_call: TRBJ2-3; clone_size: many; cdr3_length: 14; cdr3_nt: TGCGCCAGCAGCCTGATGGGACTAGCAGATACGCAGTATTTT; cdr3_aa: CASSLMGLADTQYF
v_call: TRBV5-6; d_call: TRBD1; j_call: TRBJ2-3; clone_size: many; cdr3_length: 13; cdr3_nt: TGTGCCAGCAGCCGTGACAGGGCCGATACGCAGTATTTT; cdr3_aa: CASSRDRADTQYF
v_call: TRBV12-3/TRBV12-4; d_call: TRBD1; j_call: TRBJ1-1; clone_size: many; cdr3_length: 15; cdr3_nt: TGTGCCAGCAGTTTATTTAAGGGGGCTTGGACTGAAGCTTTCTTT; cdr3_aa: CASSLFKGAWTEAFF
v_call: TRBV5-5; d_call: TRBD2; j_call: TRBJ2-1; clone_size: many; cdr3_length: 16; cdr3_nt: TGTGCCAGCAGCCCACGGACTAGCGGGAGTCTAGGAGAGCAGTTCTTC; cdr3_aa: CASSPRTSGSLGEQFF
v_call: TRBV24-1; d_call: -; j_call: TRBJ2-7; clone_size: -; cdr3_length: 12; cdr3_nt: TGTGCCACCAGTGGCCAGGGGTCCGAGCAGTACTTC; cdr3_aa: CATSGQGSEQYF
v_call: TRBV12-3/TRBV12-4; d_call: -; j_call: TRBJ2-7; clone_size: many; cdr3_length: 15; cdr3_nt: TGTGCCAGCAGTTTGGGCAGGCTTACCTACACGGAGCAGTACTTC; cdr3_aa: CASSLGRLTYTEQYF
v_call: TRBV29-1; d_call: -; j_call: TRBJ1-2; clone_size: -; cdr3_length: 13; cdr3_nt: TGCAGCGTTGGACATACAGGGTCCCGTGGCTACACCTTC; cdr3_aa: CSVGHTGSRGYTF
v_call: TRBV27; d_call: -; j_call: TRBJ1-1; clone_size: many; cdr3_length: 16; cdr3_nt: TGTGCCAGCAGTGCCCTCTCCAGGGCGATATACTCTGAAGCTTTCTTT; cdr3_aa: CASSALSRAIYSEAFF
v_call: TRBV25-1; d_call: -; j_call: TRBJ2-2; clone_size: many; cdr3_length: 12; cdr3_nt: TGTGCCAGCAGTGGAATGCCCGGGGAGCTGTTTTTT; cdr3_aa: CASSGMPGELFF
v_call: TRBV20-1; d_call: TRBD2; j_call: TRBJ2-7; clone_size: -; cdr3_length: 13; cdr3_nt: TGCAGTGCTAGAATTCGCGGGAGCTACGATCAGTACTTC; cdr3_aa: CSARIRGSYDQYF
v_call: TRBV19; d_call: TRBD1; j_call: TRBJ2-2; clone_size: -; cdr3_length: 17; cdr3_nt: TGTGCCAGTAGAGCTTGGACAGGGGGCTCGGACACCGGGGAGCTGTTTTTT; cdr3_aa: CASRAWTGGSDTGELFF
v_call: TRBV29-1; d_call: TRBD1; j_call: TRBJ2-1; clone_size: many; cdr3_length: 13; cdr3_nt: TGCAGCGTTGTCCGACAGGGTTGGAATGAGCAGTTCTTC; cdr3_aa: CSVVRQGWNEQFF
v_call: TRBV20-1; d_call: TRBD1; j_call: TRBJ2-4; clone_size: many; cdr3_length: 14; cdr3_nt: TGCAGTGCTAGCGAAGGGACAGGGAAGGACATTCAGTACTTC; cdr3_aa: CSASEGTGKDIQYF
v_call: TRBV12-3/TRBV12-4; d_call: -; j_call: TRBJ2-1; clone_size: many; cdr3_length: 15; cdr3_nt: TGTGCCAGCAGTTTAGCCTCCCAATTTCTCCGCGGGCAGTTCTTC; cdr3_aa: CASSLASQFLRGQFF
v_call: TRBV20-1; d_call: TRBD2; j_call: TRBJ2-1; clone_size: many; cdr3_length: 17; cdr3_nt: TGCAGTGCTAGAGATCACAGGACTAGCGGCTCCTACAATGAGCAGTTCTTC; cdr3_aa: CSARDHRTSGSYNEQFF